The 5 T cell receptor beta chains below come from one sample, sequenced in a study of OX40 agonist ivuxolimab in advanced cancers. Some clones are missing from TCRdb's copy, which holds only in-frame ones; the method was immunoSEQ multiplex PCR. The data contain around 53,000 clones, less than 85% of them singletons. Specimen: CD4+ or CD8+ T cells sorted from blood, collected in a trial of the OX40 agonist ivuxolimab. These receptors were obtained from an adult with an advanced solid tumor such as melanoma, head and neck, liver or kidney cancer.

The V gene is TRBV30, the J gene TRBJ2-7; the D gene could be TRBD1 or TRBD2 (7 bases each). The CDR3 is made up of 15 amino acids. Germline values: CDR1 GTSNPN, CDR2 SVGIG (reference sequence). V was cut by 0 bases and J by 2 bases, with 14 bases left in between. The CDR3 DNA reads TGTGCCTGGAGTGTATCGGCAGGGGGGGCCTACGAGCAGTACTTC. It codes for CAWSVSAGGAYEQYF.

The chain employs TRBV27 and TRBJ2-1; D perhaps matches TRBD2 (6 bases). CDR3 size: 14 residues. Between the trimmed V and J ends, which lost 6 bases and 3 bases, there was a span of 12 bases. Germline values: CDR1 MNHEY, CDR2 SMNVEV (reference sequence). The CDR3 is CASSPVSGYNEQFF. The DNA for the CDR3 is TGTGCCAGCAGCCCCGTTAGCGGCTACAATGAGCAGTTCTTC.

The chain uses TRBV6-5 and TRBJ2-1; possibly TRBD1 for D (6 bases). The V gene lost 6 bases and the J gene lost 7 bases, with 10 bases spanning the gap. Germline V lookup: CDR1 MNHEY, CDR2 SVGAGI. The CDR3 consists of 12 residues. In DNA, the CDR3 is TGTGCCAGCAGCCTTGGACAGAATGAGCAGTTCTTC. Translation gives CASSLGQNEQFF.

About this clone itself: Compared with germline, one end of the junction differs, possibly owing to a read error. The chain joins TRBV7-8 to TRBJ2-3; D might be TRBD2 (6 bases). Germline assignment: CDR1 SGHVS and CDR2 FQNEAQ. The length of the CDR3 is 16 residues. The CDR3 is CASSASGGALTDTQCF. In DNA, the CDR3 is TGTGCCAGCAGCGCCTCAGGCGGGGCCCTCACAGATACGCAGTGTTTT.

The rearrangement joins TRBV13 to TRBJ1-3; D gene ambiguous. The V and J ends lost 2 bases and 0 bases respectively, with 5 bases between them. In germline, CDR1 is PRHDT, CDR2 FYEKMQ (reference sequence). The CDR3 extends over 14 amino acids. The CDR3 DNA reads as TGTGCCAGCAGCTTATTTAGCTCTGGAAACACCATATATTTT. Amino acid sequence: CASSLFSSGNTIYF.